Below are 2 T cell receptor beta chains sequenced from a single sample in a study of cytomegalovirus exposure and HLA in healthy donors (TCRdb year 2017). Library prep was done by the immunoSEQ multiplex PCR assay. For the multiplex PCR, a mixture combining 60 forward primers for TCR Vbeta segments and 13 reverse primers for TCR Jbeta segments was used. TCRdb took this table from immuneACCESS and kept in-frame rearrangements with V and J called. Such tables lack part of the clones; where checked against another copy, unresolved V genes explain under half of the gap, and the rest is unexplained. This sample holds approximately 52,000 clones; approximately 80% were observed only once. Approximately 2.4% of the sample rests with the top ten. The specimen was PBMCs. Receptors were obtained from a female donor in good health and CMV-seronegative.

The chain joins TRBV19 to TRBJ2-7, with a possible D match to TRBD1 (6 bases). Trimming pared 3 bases from V and 0 bases from J, leaving 18 bases between. This CDR3 spans 17 amino acids. Per the germline V gene, CDR1 is LNHDA and CDR2 is SQIVND (reference sequence). Here the CDR3 reads CASSMAGTGTSSYEQYF. CDR3 DNA sequence: TGTGCCAGTAGTATGGCCGGAACAGGGACGAGCTCCTACGAGCAGTACTTC.

A single count supports this clone. The rearrangement uses TRBV11-3 and TRBJ2-7, with 7 positions matching TRBD1. Trimming removed 10 bases from V and 6 bases from J; junction bases left unmatched: 6. Germline loops: CDR1 SGHNT, CDR2 YENEEA. The CDR3 has 11 residues. In nucleotides, the CDR3 is TGTGCCATGACAGGGCTCAGCGAGCAGTACTTC. This translates into CAMTGLSEQYF.